This T cell receptor (beta chain) was sequenced during a study of T cell changes during pregnancy in multiple sclerosis. Trimming removed 0 bases at V and 12 bases at J, with 14 bases between. The CDR3 runs 13 residues. The germline gives CDR1 SQVTM, CDR2 ANQGSEA. Here immunoSEQ multiplex PCR was the method, and the copy in TCRdb shows in-frame clones only, minus some. The sample lists about 46,000 clones, 90% to 95% occurring once. Specimen: CD8+ T cells from peripheral blood mononuclear cells, collected in the first trimester of pregnancy. This sequence originates from a female donor with multiple sclerosis, enrolled in a pregnancy study. This rearrangement joins TRBV29-1 to TRBJ1-4; D is uncertain. CDR3 loop: CSVEESRAGELFF. CDR3 DNA: TGCAGCGTTGAAGAAAGTAGGGCGGGAGAACTGTTTTTT.